This T cell receptor beta chain comes out of a study of blood T cell repertoires in COVID-19. Generated by immunoSEQ multiplex PCR, the TCRdb table keeps only in-frame clones and is missing some. The sample lists approximately 90,000 clones, 60% to 85% occurring once. In germline, CDR1 is SGHRS, CDR2 YFSETQ. This CDR3 is 21 amino acids long. The J segment lost 6 bases and the V segment lost 0 bases, leaving 21 bases of the junction unmatched. V and J are TRBV5-1 and TRBJ2-1, with 10 nucleotides matching TRBD2. Sequenced: peripheral blood. This TCR derives from a human donor in a cohort sampled during active COVID-19. CDR3 sequence reads: CASSLDRGSSGRTGRVNEQFF. In DNA form, the CDR3 reads TGCGCCAGCAGCTTGGATAGGGGCTCTAGCGGGAGAACTGGACGAGTCAATGAGCAGTTCTTC.